The 19 T cell receptor beta chains below all came from one sample that was sequenced in a study of beta chain features in type 1 diabetes. The investigators reverse transcribed all of the isolated RNA, so they sequenced expressed TCRB transcripts. Clones were sequenced by immunoSEQ multiplex PCR, and TCRdb holds only the in-frame ones, with some missing. This table has 220,000 or so clones, roughly two thirds appearing once. The sample taken for sequencing was naive CD4+ T cells from blood. All receptors come from a man under 40 in good health.

The chain combines TRBV5-1 with TRBJ2-3; D gene uncertain. V lost 0 bases, J lost 0 bases, and 11 bases lay in between. The CDR3 has 16 amino acids. CDR1 is SGHRS, CDR2 YFSETQ, per germline. CDR3 protein: CASSLGALQSTDTQYF. The CDR3 DNA follows: TGCGCCAGCAGCTTGGGGGCCCTGCAAAGCACAGATACGCAGTATTTT.

The chain recombines TRBV2 with TRBJ2-5; 7 bases are shared with TRBD2. V lost 11 bases and J lost 1; bases outside the gene matches: 4. The germline V gene has CDR1 SNHLY and CDR2 FYNNEI. The CDR3 loop spans 12 amino acids. The CDR3 DNA is TGTGCCGGCACTAGCGTCCAAGAGACCCAGTACTTC. It specifies CAGTSVQETQYF.

The chain recombines TRBV30 with TRBJ2-1; D may be TRBD1 or TRBD2 (6 bases each). CDR1 is GTSNPN and CDR2 is SVGIG in the germline V gene (reference sequence). The CDR3 has 15 residues. V lost 3 bases to trimming and J lost 4 bases, with 16 bases between them. The CDR3 DNA follows: TGTGCCTGGAGGGCGCTCCGGGGGCCTTACAATGAGCAGTTCTTC. Translating it yields CAWRALRGPYNEQFF.

This clone was counted between two and nine times. This chain connects TRBV29-1 to TRBJ2-5; TRBD1 matches at 7 bases. This CDR3 region has 13 residues. V shed 5 bases, J shed 5 bases, and the junction held 8 bases outside the gene matches. The germline gives CDR1 SQVTM, CDR2 ANQGSEA. The CDR3 loop reads CSVNRQGLETQYF. As DNA, the CDR3 is TGCAGCGTTAACCGACAGGGTCTGGAGACCCAGTACTTC.

The rearrangement uses TRBV5-1 and TRBJ2-3; D is possibly TRBD2 (6 bases). The CDR3 totals 16 residues. The germline CDR1 and CDR2 sequences are SGHRS and YFSETQ. V lost 4 bases and J 8 bases, leaving 23 bases between the germline ends. The CDR3 loop is CASSPVRGLEGGTQYF. In DNA form, the CDR3 reads TGCGCCAGCAGCCCTGTAAGGGGACTGGAAGGAGGTACGCAGTATTTT.

The chain combines TRBV5-1 with TRBJ2-1, with unresolved D. CDR3 length equals 15 residues. V was pared by 4 bases and J by 6 bases, with 17 bases between. Per germline, CDR1 SGHRS and CDR2 YFSETQ. The CDR3, as DNA: TGCGCCAGCAGCCGAACTTCTGGCTCCGGCAATGAGCAGTTCTTC. This translates into CASSRTSGSGNEQFF.

This clone has more than one count but fewer than ten. The chain's CDR3 is CAWGMDSQETQYF. The CDR3 DNA sequence: TGTGCCTGGGGAATGGACAGCCAAGAGACCCAGTACTTC. J is TRBJ2-5 and V is TRBV30; tentative D call: TRBD1 (6 bases). Trimming took 5 bases from V and 1 from J, leaving 11 bases between them. The CDR3 consists of 13 residues. Germline lookup yields CDR1 GTSNPN and CDR2 SVGIG (reference sequence).

This clone turned up a few times. V usage is TRBV4-2 and J usage is TRBJ2-7; perhaps D is TRBD1 or TRBD2 (5 bases each). The V gene lost 0 bases and the J gene lost 2 bases, with 11 bases spanning the gap. CDR3 length: 15 amino acids. Germline-derived CDR1 and CDR2 are LGHNA and YNFKEQ. The CDR3 nucleotides are TGTGCCAGCAGCCAAGATAAACGAGGGGCCTACGAGCAGTACTTC. Translating it yields CASSQDKRGAYEQYF.

This rearrangement joins TRBV9 to TRBJ2-5; the match to TRBD2 covers 7 bases. The length of the CDR3 is 15 residues. Trimming cost V 7 bases and J 2 bases; bases outside gene matches: 11. CDR1 and CDR2 (germline): SGDLS, YYNGEE. The DNA of the CDR3 is TGTGCCAGCGGTTCGGGAAGGGGAGGGCAAGAGACCCAGTACTTC. Amino acid sequence: CASGSGRGGQETQYF.

This clone was counted between two and nine times. The chain has TRBV25-1 and TRBJ2-3; D not resolved. CDR1 and CDR2 (germline): MGHDK, SYGVNS. The CDR3 length is 13 residues. The V end was cut by 3 bases, the J end by 5 bases, with 9 bases between. The CDR3 is CASSDAREDTQYF. CDR3 nucleotides: TGTGCCAGCAGTGACGCTAGAGAAGATACGCAGTATTTT.

The chain combines TRBV15 with TRBJ2-3; D is perhaps TRBD1 (6 bases). Germline lookup yields CDR1 LNHNV and CDR2 YYDKDF (reference sequence). CDR3 length: 15 amino acids. V gave up 1 base and J gave up 2 bases, with 10 bases separating them. The DNA for the CDR3 is TGTGCCACCAGCAGAGGGAAGGGGGACACAGATACGCAGTATTTT. This gives the protein CATSRGKGDTDTQYF.

The rearrangement links TRBV7-2 to TRBJ2-7; tentative D call: TRBD2 (5 bases). The CDR3 runs 13 residues. Germline CDR1 and CDR2: SGHTA and FQGNSA. The V end was cut by 4 bases, the J end by 6 bases, with 13 bases between. As DNA, the CDR3 is TGTGCCAGCAGCTCCCGACTATCCCCCGAGCAGTACTTC. The encoded protein is CASSSRLSPEQYF.

This clone was counted only a few times. The chain joins TRBV30 to TRBJ1-2; D is perhaps TRBD1 (5 bases). The CDR3 totals 13 residues. V lost 0 bases and J lost 4, with 9 bases in between. Germline V gene sequence: CDR1 GTSNPN, CDR2 SVGIG (reference sequence). The CDR3 DNA is TGTGCCTGGAGTGTTGGCAGGGTCTATGGCTACACCTTC. This translates into CAWSVGRVYGYTF.

The chain joins TRBV6-5 to TRBJ2-5, with a weak D call TRBD1 (5 bases). V lost 2 bases and J 4 bases, leaving 8 bases between the germline ends. The CDR3 covers 13 residues. From germline, CDR1 is MNHEY and CDR2 SVGAGI. As DNA, the CDR3 is TGTGCCAGCAGTTACAGGCAGGGAGAGACCCAGTACTTC. This codes for CASSYRQGETQYF.

V gene TRBV30 combines with J gene TRBJ1-1, with no clear D. The CDR3 consists of 13 residues. The V gene's germline CDR1 is GTSNPN and CDR2 SVGIG (reference sequence). Between the trimmed V and J ends, which lost 2 bases and 7 bases, there was a span of 14 bases. CDR3 amino acids: CAWSPGRDVEAFF. DNA of the CDR3: TGTGCCTGGAGTCCCGGACGGGATGTTGAAGCTTTCTTT.

The J gene is TRBJ2-3, the V gene TRBV7-2; D may be TRBD2 (6 bases). Germline V CDR1 and CDR2: SGHTA, FQGNSA. This CDR3 is 16 amino acids long. Trimming stripped 5 bases from V and 1 base from J, with 16 bases between. In DNA, the CDR3 is TGTGCCAGCAGCCCAAGGATGGCTAGCGGCACAGATACGCAGTATTTT. This sequence encodes CASSPRMASGTDTQYF.

The rearrangement links TRBV30 to TRBJ2-5; D gene uncertain. V was clipped by 2 bases and J by 5 bases, with 12 bases between them. Germline CDR1 reads GTSNPN; CDR2 reads SVGIG (reference sequence). The CDR3 is 13 amino acids. DNA for the CDR3: TGTGCCTGGAGTCGAGCACGCTGGGAGACCCAGTACTTC. It encodes CAWSRARWETQYF.

The chain joins TRBV4-3 to TRBJ2-7, with 7 bases identical to TRBD1. The CDR3 consists of 14 residues. Germline-derived CDR1 and CDR2 are LGHNA and YSLEER. The V gene end was trimmed by 0 bases and the J gene end by 3 bases; junction bases not matched to a gene: 2. Written as DNA, the CDR3 is TGCGCCAGCAGCCAAGAAAGGGACAGCTACGAGCAGTACTTC. Translated: CASSQERDSYEQYF.

The gene calls are TRBV28 and TRBJ2-5; D may correspond to TRBD1 or TRBD2 (5 bases each). Germline assignment: CDR1 MDHEN and CDR2 SYDVKM. This CDR3 is built from 14 residues. The V and J ends lost 2 bases and 2 bases respectively, with 9 bases between them. The CDR3, as DNA: TGTGCCAGCAGTTTAGTGGGGGATCAAGAGACCCAGTACTTC. Amino acids: CASSLVGDQETQYF.